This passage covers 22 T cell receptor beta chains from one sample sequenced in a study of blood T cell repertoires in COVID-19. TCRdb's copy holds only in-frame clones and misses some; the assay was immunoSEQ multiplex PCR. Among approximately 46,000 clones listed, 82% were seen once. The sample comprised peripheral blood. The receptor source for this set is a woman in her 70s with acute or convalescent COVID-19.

The CDR3, as DNA: TGTGCCAGCAGCTTCTTTGGAGTAGACAATGAGCAGTTCTTC. Translated: CASSFFGVDNEQFF. The chain uses TRBV3-1 (or the pseudogene TRBV3-2) and TRBJ2-1; D ambiguous. Germline CDR1 and CDR2: LGHDT and YNNKEL (reference sequence). The CDR3 runs to 14 residues. The V end was cut by 5 bases, the J end by 5 bases, with 13 bases between.

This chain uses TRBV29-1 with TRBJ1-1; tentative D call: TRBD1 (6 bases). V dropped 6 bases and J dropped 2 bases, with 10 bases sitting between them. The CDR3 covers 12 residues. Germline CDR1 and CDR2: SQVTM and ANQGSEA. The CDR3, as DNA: TGCAGCGTCGGGGACACCAACACTGAAGCTTTCTTT. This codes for CSVGDTNTEAFF.

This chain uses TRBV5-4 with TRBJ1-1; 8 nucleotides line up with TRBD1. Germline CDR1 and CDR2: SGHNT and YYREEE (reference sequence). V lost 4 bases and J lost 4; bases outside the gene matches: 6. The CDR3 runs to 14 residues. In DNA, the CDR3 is TGTGCCAGCAGCCGGACAGGGATGCCCACTGAAGCTTTCTTT. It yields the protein CASSRTGMPTEAFF.

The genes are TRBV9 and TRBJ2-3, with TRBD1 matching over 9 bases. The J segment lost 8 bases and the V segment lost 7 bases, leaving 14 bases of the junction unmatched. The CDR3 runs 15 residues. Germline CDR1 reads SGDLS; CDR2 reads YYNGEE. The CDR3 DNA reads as TGTGCCAGCCGCCCCGGGACAGGGACCCCGGGTACGCAGTATTTT. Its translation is CASRPGTGTPGTQYF.

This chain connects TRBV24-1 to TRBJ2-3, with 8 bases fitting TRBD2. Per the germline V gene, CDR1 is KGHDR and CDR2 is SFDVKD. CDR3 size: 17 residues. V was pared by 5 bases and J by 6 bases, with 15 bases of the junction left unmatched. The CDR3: CATSVPGGGGVADTQYF. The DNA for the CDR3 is TGTGCCACCAGTGTCCCCGGGGGGGGTGGCGTTGCGGATACGCAGTATTTT.

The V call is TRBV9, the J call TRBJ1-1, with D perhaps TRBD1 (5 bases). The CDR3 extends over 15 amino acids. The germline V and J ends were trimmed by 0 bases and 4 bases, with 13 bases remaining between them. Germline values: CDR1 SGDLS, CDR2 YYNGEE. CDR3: CASSVGWGLGTEAFF. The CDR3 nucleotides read TGTGCCAGCAGCGTAGGGTGGGGCTTGGGCACTGAAGCTTTCTTT.

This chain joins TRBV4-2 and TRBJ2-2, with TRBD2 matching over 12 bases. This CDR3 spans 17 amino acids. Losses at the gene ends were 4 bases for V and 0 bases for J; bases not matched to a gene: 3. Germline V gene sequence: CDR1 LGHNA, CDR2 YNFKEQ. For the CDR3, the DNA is TGTGCCAGCAGCCCGGGACTAGCGGGTACGAACACCGGGGAGCTGTTTTTT. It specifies CASSPGLAGTNTGELFF.

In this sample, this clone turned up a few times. The CDR3 sequence: CASSVGAGGAGNTIYF. DNA for the CDR3: TGTGCCAGCAGCGTAGGAGCTGGGGGCGCGGGAAACACCATATATTTT. The V and J genes are TRBV9 and TRBJ1-3, with TRBD1 as a possible D gene (6 bases). The CDR3 is made up of 16 amino acids. Per the germline V gene, CDR1 is SGDLS and CDR2 is YYNGEE. V lost 0 bases, J lost 4 bases, and 14 bases lay in between.

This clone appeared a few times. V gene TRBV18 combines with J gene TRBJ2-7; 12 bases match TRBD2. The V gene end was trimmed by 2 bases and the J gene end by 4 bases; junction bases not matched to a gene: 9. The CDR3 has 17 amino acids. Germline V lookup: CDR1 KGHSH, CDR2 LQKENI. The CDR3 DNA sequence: TGTGCCAGCTCACCAGGACTAGCGGGATTATTGGAATACGAGCAGTACTTC. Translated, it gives CASSPGLAGLLEYEQYF.

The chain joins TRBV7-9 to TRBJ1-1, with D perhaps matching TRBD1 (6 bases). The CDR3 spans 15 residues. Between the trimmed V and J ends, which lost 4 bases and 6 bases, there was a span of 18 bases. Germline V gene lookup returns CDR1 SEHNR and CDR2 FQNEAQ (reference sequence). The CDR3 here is CASSYRQADHAEAFF. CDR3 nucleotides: TGTGCCAGCAGCTACCGACAGGCCGATCACGCTGAAGCTTTCTTT.

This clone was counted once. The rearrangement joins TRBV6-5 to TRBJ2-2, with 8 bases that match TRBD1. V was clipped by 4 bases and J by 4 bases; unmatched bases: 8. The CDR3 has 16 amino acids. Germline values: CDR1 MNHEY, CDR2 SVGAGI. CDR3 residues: CASSFGDRGVTGELFF. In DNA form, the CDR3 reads TGTGCCAGCAGTTTTGGAGACAGGGGAGTCACCGGGGAGCTGTTTTTT.

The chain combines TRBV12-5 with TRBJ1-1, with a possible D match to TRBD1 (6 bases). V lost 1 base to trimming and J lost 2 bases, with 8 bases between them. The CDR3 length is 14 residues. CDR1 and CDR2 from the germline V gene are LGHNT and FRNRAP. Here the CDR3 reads CASGLGTDNTEAFF. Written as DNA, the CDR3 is TGTGCTAGTGGTTTGGGGACAGATAACACTGAAGCTTTCTTT.

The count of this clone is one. The CDR3 sequence: CASSQWGGEQYF. In nucleotides, the CDR3 is TGTGCCAGCAGCCAATGGGGGGGCGAGCAGTACTTC. The rearrangement joins TRBV5-6 to TRBJ2-7; TRBD2 matches 7 bases. Germline CDR1 reads SGHDT; CDR2 reads YYEEEE. The CDR3 covers 12 residues. V gave up 4 bases and J gave up 6 bases; unmatched junction bases: 4.

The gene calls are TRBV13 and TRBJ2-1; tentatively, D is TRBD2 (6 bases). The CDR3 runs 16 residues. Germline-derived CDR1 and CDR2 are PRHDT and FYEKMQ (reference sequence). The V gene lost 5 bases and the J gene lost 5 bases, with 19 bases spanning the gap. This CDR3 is CASSLSRGRDDNEQFF. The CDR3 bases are TGTGCCAGCAGCCTAAGTCGTGGGCGGGACGACAATGAGCAGTTCTTC.

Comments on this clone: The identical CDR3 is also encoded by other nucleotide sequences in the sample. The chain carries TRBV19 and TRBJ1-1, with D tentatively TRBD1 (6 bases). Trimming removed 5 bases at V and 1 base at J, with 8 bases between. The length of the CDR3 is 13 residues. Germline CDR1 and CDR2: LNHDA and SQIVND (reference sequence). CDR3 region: CASSPQGNTEAFF. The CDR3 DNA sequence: TGTGCCAGTAGTCCACAGGGGAACACTGAAGCTTTCTTT.

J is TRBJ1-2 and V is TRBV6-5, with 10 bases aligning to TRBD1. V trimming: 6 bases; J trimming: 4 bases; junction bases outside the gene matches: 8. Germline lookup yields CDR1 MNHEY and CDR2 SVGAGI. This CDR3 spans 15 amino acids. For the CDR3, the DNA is TGTGCCAGCAGCCAGACAGGGGGCCGAAGCTATGGCTACACCTTC. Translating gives CASSQTGGRSYGYTF.

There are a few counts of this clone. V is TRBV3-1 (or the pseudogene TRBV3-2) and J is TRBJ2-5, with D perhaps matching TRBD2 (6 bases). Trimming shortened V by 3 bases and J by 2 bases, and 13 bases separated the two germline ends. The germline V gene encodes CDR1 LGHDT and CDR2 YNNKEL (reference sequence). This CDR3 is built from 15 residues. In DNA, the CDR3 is TGTGCCAGCAGCCACCCAATTGGGGGGCAAGAGACCCAGTACTTC. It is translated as CASSHPIGGQETQYF.

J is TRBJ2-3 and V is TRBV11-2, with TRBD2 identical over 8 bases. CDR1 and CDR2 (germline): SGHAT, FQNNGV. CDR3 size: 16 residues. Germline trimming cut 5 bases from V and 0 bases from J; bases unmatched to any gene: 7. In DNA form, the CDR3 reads TGTGCCAGCAGCCCATTACTAGCGGCCAGCACAGATACGCAGTATTTT. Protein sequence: CASSPLLAASTDTQYF.

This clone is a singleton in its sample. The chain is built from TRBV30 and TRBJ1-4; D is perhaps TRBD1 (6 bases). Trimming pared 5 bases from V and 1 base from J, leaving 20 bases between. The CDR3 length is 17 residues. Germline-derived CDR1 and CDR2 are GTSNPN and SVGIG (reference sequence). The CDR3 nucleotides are TGTGCCTGGCCCCGGGGGGGGCAAGCGATAACTAATGAAAAACTGTTTTTT. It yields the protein CAWPRGGQAITNEKLFF.

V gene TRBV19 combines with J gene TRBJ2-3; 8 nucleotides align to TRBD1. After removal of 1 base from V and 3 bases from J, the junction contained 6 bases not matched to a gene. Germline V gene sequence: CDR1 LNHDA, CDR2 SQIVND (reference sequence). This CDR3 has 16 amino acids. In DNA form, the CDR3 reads TGTGCCAGTAGTATAGCCCCAGGGGGCGCGACAGATACGCAGTATTTT. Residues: CASSIAPGGATDTQYF.

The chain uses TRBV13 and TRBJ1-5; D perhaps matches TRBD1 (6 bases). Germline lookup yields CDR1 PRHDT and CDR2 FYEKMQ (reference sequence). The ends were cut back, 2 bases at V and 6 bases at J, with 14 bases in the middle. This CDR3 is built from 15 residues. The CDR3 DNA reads TGTGCCAGCAGCTTACAGGGGAAGGACGGTCAGCCCCAGCATTTT. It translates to CASSLQGKDGQPQHF.

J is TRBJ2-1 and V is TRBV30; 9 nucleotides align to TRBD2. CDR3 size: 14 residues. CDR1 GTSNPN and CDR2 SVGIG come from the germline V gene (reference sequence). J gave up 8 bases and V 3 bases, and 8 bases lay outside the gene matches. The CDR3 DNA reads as TGTGCCTGGAGATGGGCGGGAGGGGACCATGAGCAGTTCTTC. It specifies CAWRWAGGDHEQFF.